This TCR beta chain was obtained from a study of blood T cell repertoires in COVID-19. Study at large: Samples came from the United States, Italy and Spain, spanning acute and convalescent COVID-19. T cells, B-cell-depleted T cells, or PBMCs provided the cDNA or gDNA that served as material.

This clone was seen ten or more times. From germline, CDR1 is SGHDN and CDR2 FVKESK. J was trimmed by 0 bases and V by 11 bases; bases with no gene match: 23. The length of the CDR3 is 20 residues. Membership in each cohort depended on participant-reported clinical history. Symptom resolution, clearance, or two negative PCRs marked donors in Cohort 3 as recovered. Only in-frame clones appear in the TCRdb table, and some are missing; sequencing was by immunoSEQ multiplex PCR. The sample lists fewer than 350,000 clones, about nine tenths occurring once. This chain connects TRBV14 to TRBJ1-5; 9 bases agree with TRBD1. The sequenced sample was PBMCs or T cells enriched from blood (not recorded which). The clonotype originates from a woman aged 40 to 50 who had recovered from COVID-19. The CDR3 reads CASTQRPQDRGFSSNQPQHF. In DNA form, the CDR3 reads TGTGCCTCAACTCAGCGTCCCCAGGACAGGGGTTTTAGTAGCAATCAGCCCCAGCATTTT.